The 10 T cell receptor beta chains below were found in one sample sequenced in a study of OX40 agonist ivuxolimab in advanced cancers. Method: immunoSEQ multiplex PCR; TCRdb's copy keeps in-frame clones and lacks some. Here the sample spans about 79,000 clones, 81% being singletons. Sequenced here: CD4+ or CD8+ T cells sorted from blood, sampled in a trial of the OX40 agonist ivuxolimab. These receptors were obtained from an adult with an advanced solid tumor such as melanoma, head and neck, liver or kidney cancer.

The chain combines TRBV5-1 with TRBJ2-5; 7 nucleotides line up with TRBD1. This CDR3 contains 15 residues. The trim removed 0 bases at V and 5 bases at J, leaving 7 bases unmatched. Germline CDR1 reads SGHRS; CDR2 reads YFSETQ. The CDR3: CASSLGTGSRETQYF. In nucleotides, the CDR3 is TGCGCCAGCAGCTTGGGGACAGGCAGCCGGGAGACCCAGTACTTC.

CDR3 sequence reads: CASSYGFVAFF. The CDR3 nucleotides read TGTGCCAGCAGTTACGGGTTTGTAGCTTTCTTT. The chain couples TRBV6-5 to TRBJ1-1; no clear D. The CDR3 has 11 amino acids. CDR1 is MNHEY, CDR2 SVGAGI, per germline. V was cut by 2 bases and J by 10 bases, with 8 bases left in between.

The chain uses TRBV2 and TRBJ2-7; 9 positions agree with TRBD2. Germline CDR1 SNHLY, CDR2 FYNNEI. The CDR3 runs 15 residues. J gave up 4 bases and V 6 bases, and 10 bases lay outside the gene matches. As DNA, the CDR3 is TGTGCCAGCAGCAACGGGGCGGGAGGGAGGTACGAGCAGTACTTC. It codes for CASSNGAGGRYEQYF.

The genes are TRBV6-1 and TRBJ1-1, with 8 bases fitting TRBD1. The trim removed 2 bases at V and 4 bases at J, leaving 0 bases unmatched. The V gene's germline CDR1 is MNHNS and CDR2 SASEGT. CDR3 length: 13 amino acids. The CDR3 region has the DNA TGTGCCAGCAGTGAACAGGGGGCCACTGAAGCTTTCTTT. Translating it yields CASSEQGATEAFF.

The chain has TRBV5-1 and TRBJ2-7; D is unclear. Germline V gene data show CDR1 as SGHRS and CDR2 as YFSETQ. The CDR3 has 14 residues. The V end lost 0 bases, the J end lost 4 bases, and 11 bases lay between the germline ends. The CDR3 here is CASSLDPALYEQYF. The CDR3, as DNA: TGCGCCAGCAGCTTGGATCCGGCTCTTTACGAGCAGTACTTC.

V gene TRBV11-3 combines with J gene TRBJ2-3, with D unresolved. V lost 1 base and J lost 5, with 4 bases in between. This CDR3 has 12 amino acids. Germline CDR1 is SGHNT and CDR2 is YENEEA. CDR3 DNA: TGTGCCAGCAGCTTAGTTGGAGATACGCAGTATTTT. This codes for CASSLVGDTQYF.

The genes are TRBV4-2 and TRBJ2-3; D perhaps matches TRBD2 (6 bases). The germline V gene has CDR1 LGHNA and CDR2 YNFKEQ. Trimming pared 0 bases from V and 0 bases from J, leaving 13 bases between. The CDR3 is 17 residues long. The CDR3 DNA follows: TGTGCCAGCAGCCAAGACCTACTAGCCGAAAGCACAGATACGCAGTATTTT. Amino acids: CASSQDLLAESTDTQYF.

This chain links TRBV5-1 with TRBJ2-2; D gene uncertain. Trimming stripped 0 bases from V and 3 bases from J, with 9 bases between. The CDR3 runs 15 residues. CDR1 is SGHRS, CDR2 YFSETQ, per germline. Written as DNA, the CDR3 is TGCGCCAGCAGCTTGGCCGGGTATCACACCGGGGAGCTGTTTTTT. It yields the protein CASSLAGYHTGELFF.

Here the CDR3 DNA reads TGTGCCAGCAGCTTGGGGGGAACAGATACGCAGTATTTT. This codes for CASSLGGTDTQYF. The V call is TRBV5-4, the J call TRBJ2-3; D gene unclear. The V end was cut by 0 bases, the J end by 3 bases, with 5 bases between. This CDR3 region has 13 residues. The V gene's germline CDR1 is SGHNT and CDR2 YYREEE (reference sequence).

This clone showed up just a few times. The chain is built from TRBV30 and TRBJ1-6; possible D gene TRBD1, 6 bases. The V gene's germline CDR1 is GTSNPN and CDR2 SVGIG (reference sequence). CDR3 length: 14 residues. V was shortened by 3 bases and J by 13 bases, with 19 bases between the two germline ends. CDR3 loop: CAWRQGGGLWPLHF. The CDR3 region has the DNA TGTGCCTGGAGACAGGGCGGGGGCTTGTGGCCCCTCCACTTT.